The rows below give T cell receptor beta chains drawn from one sample of a study of T cell responses to AZD1222 COVID-19 vaccine. Generated by immunoSEQ multiplex PCR, the TCRdb table keeps only in-frame clones and is missing some. The sample holds approximately 120,000 clones; approximately 88% are singletons and the top ten take roughly 3.9%. Material: peripheral blood, obtained on day 0 of AZD1222 vaccination. The receptors come from an adult in good health. The CDR3 runs from the conserved cysteine through the conserved F or W. Each record gives: J gene, D gene, V gene, clone size, CDR3 protein, CDR3 DNA. A D gene is named only where the DNA matches it firmly. Rows give clone size only sometimes, using once, few, many, or a class for an expanded clone.

j_call: TRBJ1-6; d_call: TRBD1; v_call: TRBV9; clone_size: NA; cdr3_aa: CASTRGRDRNSPLHF; cdr3_nt: TGTGCCAGCACCCGTGGCCGGGACAGAAATTCACCCCTCCACTTT
j_call: TRBJ1-2; d_call: NA; v_call: TRBV29-1; clone_size: NA; cdr3_aa: CSGGRANYGYTF; cdr3_nt: TGCAGCGGGGGCAGAGCTAACTATGGCTACACCTTC
j_call: TRBJ2-2; d_call: NA; v_call: TRBV7-3; clone_size: NA; cdr3_aa: CASSPQGTSNTGELFF; cdr3_nt: TGTGCCAGCAGCCCGCAGGGGACATCGAACACCGGGGAGCTGTTTTTT
j_call: TRBJ1-1; d_call: TRBD1; v_call: TRBV29-1; clone_size: NA; cdr3_aa: CSGRTGKGAFF; cdr3_nt: TGCAGCGGCCGGACAGGGAAGGGCGCTTTCTTT
j_call: TRBJ1-2; d_call: NA; v_call: TRBV9; clone_size: NA; cdr3_aa: CASSVQEDRYGYTF; cdr3_nt: TGTGCCAGCAGCGTCCAGGAAGACCGCTATGGCTACACCTTC
j_call: TRBJ1-5; d_call: NA; v_call: TRBV10-1; clone_size: NA; cdr3_aa: CASSESNSRDTPNNQPQHF; cdr3_nt: TGCGCCAGCAGTGAGTCGAATTCCCGGGACACGCCGAACAATCAGCCCCAGCATTTT
j_call: TRBJ2-2; d_call: NA; v_call: TRBV3-1/TRBV3-2; clone_size: NA; cdr3_aa: CASSQSVNTGELFF; cdr3_nt: TGTGCCAGCAGCCAATCGGTTAACACCGGGGAGCTGTTTTTT
j_call: TRBJ1-5; d_call: NA; v_call: TRBV2; clone_size: NA; cdr3_aa: CASSDPVGLSNQPQHF; cdr3_nt: TGTGCCAGCAGTGATCCAGTGGGTTTGAGCAATCAGCCCCAGCATTTT
j_call: TRBJ1-2; d_call: NA; v_call: TRBV6-1; clone_size: NA; cdr3_aa: CASSEEQGLGYTF; cdr3_nt: TGTGCCAGCAGTGAAGAACAGGGTCTTGGCTACACCTTC
j_call: TRBJ2-3; d_call: TRBD1; v_call: TRBV7-8; clone_size: NA; cdr3_aa: CASSFGQGKDTQYF; cdr3_nt: TGTGCCAGCAGCTTTGGACAGGGGAAAGATACGCAGTATTTT
j_call: TRBJ2-2; d_call: TRBD1; v_call: TRBV27; clone_size: NA; cdr3_aa: CASSSKTGGGGELFF; cdr3_nt: TGTGCCAGCAGTTCAAAGACAGGGGGCGGCGGGGAGCTGTTTTTT
j_call: TRBJ2-1; d_call: TRBD2; v_call: TRBV4-3; clone_size: once; cdr3_aa: CASSQGLAGVPISYNEQFF; cdr3_nt: TGCGCCAGCAGCCAAGGACTAGCGGGGGTGCCCATCTCCTACAATGAGCAGTTCTTC
j_call: TRBJ1-1; d_call: NA; v_call: TRBV3-1/TRBV3-2; clone_size: NA; cdr3_aa: CASTGGQFTEAFF; cdr3_nt: TGTGCCAGCACTGGAGGACAGTTCACTGAAGCTTTCTTT
j_call: TRBJ1-5; d_call: NA; v_call: TRBV10-3; clone_size: NA; cdr3_aa: CAISELQGFQPQHF; cdr3_nt: TGTGCCATCAGTGAGTTACAGGGTTTTCAGCCCCAGCATTTT
j_call: TRBJ2-1; d_call: NA; v_call: TRBV5-1; clone_size: NA; cdr3_aa: CASSLSYNEQFF; cdr3_nt: TGCGCCAGCAGCCTTAGTTACAATGAGCAGTTCTTC
j_call: TRBJ2-1; d_call: NA; v_call: TRBV11-3; clone_size: NA; cdr3_aa: CASSPGGARPHEQFF; cdr3_nt: TGTGCCAGCAGCCCAGGAGGGGCCCGACCCCATGAGCAGTTCTTC
j_call: TRBJ2-3; d_call: TRBD1; v_call: TRBV11-3; clone_size: NA; cdr3_aa: CASSVGRDRFTDTQYF; cdr3_nt: TGTGCCAGCAGCGTAGGCCGGGACAGGTTCACAGATACGCAGTATTTT
j_call: TRBJ2-1; d_call: TRBD2; v_call: TRBV9; clone_size: NA; cdr3_aa: CASSAGLAGAPYNEQFF; cdr3_nt: TGTGCCAGCAGCGCGGGACTAGCGGGGGCCCCCTACAATGAGCAGTTCTTC
j_call: TRBJ2-6; d_call: NA; v_call: TRBV7-3; clone_size: once; cdr3_aa: CASSPQAGYFAGANVLTF; cdr3_nt: TGTGCCAGCAGCCCCCAGGCGGGGTACTTTGCGGGGGCCAACGTCCTGACTTTC
j_call: TRBJ2-2; d_call: TRBD1; v_call: TRBV6-5; clone_size: NA; cdr3_aa: CASIPGQGVAGELFF; cdr3_nt: TGTGCCAGCATCCCGGGACAGGGGGTAGCCGGGGAGCTGTTTTTT
j_call: TRBJ2-7; d_call: NA; v_call: TRBV6-5; clone_size: once; cdr3_aa: CASRAAYEQYF; cdr3_nt: TGTGCCAGCAGGGCCGCCTACGAGCAGTACTTC
j_call: TRBJ2-7; d_call: NA; v_call: TRBV28; clone_size: NA; cdr3_aa: CASSSSINGEGASYEQYF; cdr3_nt: TGTGCCAGCAGTTCCAGTATAAACGGGGAAGGGGCATCCTACGAGCAGTACTTC
j_call: TRBJ2-5; d_call: TRBD2; v_call: TRBV9; clone_size: NA; cdr3_aa: CASSVGLAETQYF; cdr3_nt: TGTGCCAGCAGCGTCGGACTAGCGGAGACCCAGTACTTC
j_call: TRBJ1-1; d_call: TRBD1; v_call: TRBV5-8; clone_size: NA; cdr3_aa: CASIPWTGTGAQENTEAFF; cdr3_nt: TGTGCCAGCATCCCCTGGACCGGGACAGGGGCCCAAGAGAACACTGAAGCTTTCTTT
j_call: TRBJ2-7; d_call: TRBD1; v_call: TRBV25-1; clone_size: NA; cdr3_aa: CASSDGPGQRSYEQYF; cdr3_nt: TGTGCCAGCAGTGACGGGCCGGGACAGCGATCCTACGAGCAGTACTTC
j_call: TRBJ2-7; d_call: NA; v_call: TRBV29-1; clone_size: NA; cdr3_aa: CSGLTVAGSNEQYF; cdr3_nt: TGCAGCGGCCTGACAGTGGCGGGAAGCAACGAGCAGTACTTC
j_call: TRBJ1-6; d_call: NA; v_call: TRBV28; clone_size: NA; cdr3_aa: CASSLGAVVGSYNSPLHF; cdr3_nt: TGTGCCAGCAGTCTAGGAGCTGTCGTGGGCTCCTATAATTCACCCCTCCACTTT
j_call: TRBJ2-1; d_call: NA; v_call: TRBV3-1/TRBV3-2; clone_size: NA; cdr3_aa: CASWGGEGNEQFF; cdr3_nt: TGTGCCAGCTGGGGAGGTGAGGGAAATGAGCAGTTCTTC
j_call: TRBJ2-3; d_call: NA; v_call: TRBV6-6; clone_size: once; cdr3_aa: CASSLTTETQYF; cdr3_nt: TGTGCCAGCAGCCTGACGACCGAGACGCAGTATTTT
j_call: TRBJ1-4; d_call: NA; v_call: TRBV28; clone_size: NA; cdr3_aa: CASTLRRNEKLFF; cdr3_nt: TGTGCCAGCACCTTAAGGAGGAATGAAAAACTGTTTTTT
j_call: TRBJ2-3; d_call: NA; v_call: TRBV6-5; clone_size: NA; cdr3_aa: CASLAGQGLTDTQYF; cdr3_nt: TGTGCCAGCCTAGCGGGACAGGGATTAACAGATACGCAGTATTTT
j_call: TRBJ1-2; d_call: TRBD1; v_call: TRBV19; clone_size: NA; cdr3_aa: CASSSGQAHGYTF; cdr3_nt: TGTGCCAGTAGTAGCGGACAGGCACATGGCTACACCTTC
j_call: TRBJ1-5; d_call: TRBD1; v_call: TRBV2; clone_size: NA; cdr3_aa: CASSRQGAGNQPQHF; cdr3_nt: TGTGCCAGCAGCAGACAGGGGGCCGGCAATCAGCCCCAGCATTTT
j_call: TRBJ2-1; d_call: NA; v_call: TRBV4-3; clone_size: NA; cdr3_aa: CASSPNPGGGGRNEQFF; cdr3_nt: TGCGCCAGCAGCCCGAATCCCGGGGGCGGGGGTCGGAATGAGCAGTTCTTC
j_call: TRBJ1-4; d_call: NA; v_call: TRBV11-1; clone_size: NA; cdr3_aa: CASSFRAEELFF; cdr3_nt: TGTGCCAGCAGCTTTAGGGCGGAAGAACTGTTTTTT
j_call: TRBJ1-3; d_call: NA; v_call: TRBV28; clone_size: NA; cdr3_aa: CASSFWGGAGNTIYF; cdr3_nt: TGTGCCAGCAGTTTTTGGGGGGGCGCCGGAAACACCATATATTTT
j_call: TRBJ1-4; d_call: NA; v_call: TRBV2; clone_size: NA; cdr3_aa: CASSERPTNEKLFF; cdr3_nt: TGTGCCAGCAGTGAGCGGCCAACAAATGAAAAACTGTTTTTT
j_call: TRBJ1-1; d_call: NA; v_call: TRBV23-1; clone_size: NA; cdr3_aa: CASGSGQNTEAFF; cdr3_nt: TGCGCCAGCGGATCGGGACAGAACACTGAAGCTTTCTTT
j_call: TRBJ1-3; d_call: NA; v_call: TRBV11-2; clone_size: NA; cdr3_aa: CASSLSVGSGNTIYF; cdr3_nt: TGTGCCAGCAGCTTATCAGTCGGCTCTGGAAACACCATATATTTT
j_call: TRBJ2-5; d_call: TRBD2; v_call: TRBV2; clone_size: NA; cdr3_aa: CASSAGMAGAGGETQYF; cdr3_nt: TGTGCCAGCAGTGCGGGGATGGCGGGAGCTGGGGGAGAGACCCAGTACTTC
j_call: TRBJ2-1; d_call: NA; v_call: TRBV15; clone_size: NA; cdr3_aa: CATSRGQPNEQFF; cdr3_nt: TGTGCCACCAGCAGAGGACAGCCTAATGAGCAGTTCTTC
j_call: TRBJ2-1; d_call: NA; v_call: TRBV7-9; clone_size: NA; cdr3_aa: CASSLEGVWYNEQFF; cdr3_nt: TGTGCCAGCAGCTTAGAGGGGGTCTGGTACAATGAGCAGTTCTTC
j_call: TRBJ2-1; d_call: TRBD2; v_call: TRBV27; clone_size: NA; cdr3_aa: CASSGLAHEQFF; cdr3_nt: TGTGCCAGCAGTGGACTAGCCCATGAGCAGTTCTTC
j_call: TRBJ1-5; d_call: NA; v_call: TRBV6-1; clone_size: NA; cdr3_aa: CASSERRASQPQHF; cdr3_nt: TGTGCCAGCAGTGAACGAAGGGCATCTCAGCCCCAGCATTTT
j_call: TRBJ1-5; d_call: NA; v_call: TRBV27; clone_size: NA; cdr3_aa: CASSPLGVRQPQHF; cdr3_nt: TGTGCCAGCAGTCCTCTCGGGGTTAGGCAGCCCCAGCATTTT
j_call: TRBJ1-4; d_call: TRBD1; v_call: TRBV29-1; clone_size: NA; cdr3_aa: CSVGGTGKEKLFF; cdr3_nt: TGCAGCGTTGGAGGGACAGGGAAAGAAAAACTGTTTTTT
j_call: TRBJ2-4; d_call: NA; v_call: TRBV19; clone_size: NA; cdr3_aa: CASSLRIGTASGYF; cdr3_nt: TGTGCCAGTAGTCTAAGAATTGGGACGGCCTCGGGGTACTTC
j_call: TRBJ1-3; d_call: TRBD1; v_call: TRBV10-2; clone_size: NA; cdr3_aa: CASGQGAQLVSGNTIYF; cdr3_nt: TGCGCCAGTGGACAGGGGGCCCAACTGGTCTCTGGAAACACCATATATTTT
j_call: TRBJ2-2; d_call: NA; v_call: TRBV19; clone_size: NA; cdr3_aa: CASSILGGDTGELFF; cdr3_nt: TGTGCCAGTAGTATTTTGGGCGGGGACACCGGGGAGCTGTTTTTT
j_call: TRBJ2-4; d_call: NA; v_call: TRBV30; clone_size: NA; cdr3_aa: CAWSVRGLQDIQYF; cdr3_nt: TGTGCCTGGAGTGTAAGGGGATTACAGGACATTCAGTACTTC
j_call: TRBJ2-5; d_call: NA; v_call: TRBV29-1; clone_size: few; cdr3_aa: CSVRGGRETQYF; cdr3_nt: TGCAGCGTGAGGGGGGGTAGAGAGACCCAGTACTTC
j_call: TRBJ2-1; d_call: NA; v_call: TRBV9; clone_size: NA; cdr3_aa: CASSAGQTPLGNEQFF; cdr3_nt: TGTGCCAGCAGCGCCGGACAAACCCCGTTAGGGAATGAGCAGTTCTTC
j_call: TRBJ2-7; d_call: NA; v_call: TRBV11-3; clone_size: NA; cdr3_aa: CASSLGDPSSYEQYF; cdr3_nt: TGTGCCAGCAGCTTAGGTGACCCTTCCTCCTACGAGCAGTACTTC
j_call: TRBJ2-5; d_call: TRBD1; v_call: TRBV28; clone_size: NA; cdr3_aa: CASLGQLWETQYF; cdr3_nt: TGTGCCAGCCTGGGACAGCTTTGGGAGACCCAGTACTTC
j_call: TRBJ2-5; d_call: TRBD1; v_call: TRBV28; clone_size: NA; cdr3_aa: CASRGQGEETQYF; cdr3_nt: TGTGCCAGCAGAGGGCAGGGGGAGGAGACCCAGTACTTC
j_call: TRBJ2-1; d_call: TRBD1; v_call: TRBV3-1/TRBV3-2; clone_size: NA; cdr3_aa: CASSPGTEREQFF; cdr3_nt: TGTGCCAGCAGCCCAGGGACAGAGCGGGAGCAGTTCTTC
j_call: TRBJ1-5; d_call: NA; v_call: TRBV20-1; clone_size: NA; cdr3_aa: CSASTPGQPQHF; cdr3_nt: TGCAGTGCTAGTACGCCGGGCCAGCCCCAGCATTTT